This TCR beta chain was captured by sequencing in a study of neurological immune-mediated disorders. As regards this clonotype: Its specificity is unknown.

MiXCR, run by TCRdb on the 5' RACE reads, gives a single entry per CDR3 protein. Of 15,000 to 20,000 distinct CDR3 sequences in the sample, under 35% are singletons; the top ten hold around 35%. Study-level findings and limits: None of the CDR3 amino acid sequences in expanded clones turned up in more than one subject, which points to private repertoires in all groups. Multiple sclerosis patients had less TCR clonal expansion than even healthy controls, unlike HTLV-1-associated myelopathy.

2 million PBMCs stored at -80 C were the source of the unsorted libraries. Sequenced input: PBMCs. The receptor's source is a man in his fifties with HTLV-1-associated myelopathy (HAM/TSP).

The CDR3 nucleotides are TGCAGTGCTGATCACCTCAGCGGGGGCAACTACAATGAGCAGTTCTTC. Translation: CSADHLSGGNYNEQFF. V gene TRBV20-1 combines with J gene TRBJ2-1; 8 bases are a match to TRBD2. The length of the CDR3 is 16 residues. Germline loops: CDR1 DFQATT, CDR2 SNEGSKA (reference sequence). After removal of 5 bases from V and 3 bases from J, the junction contained 12 bases not matched to a gene.